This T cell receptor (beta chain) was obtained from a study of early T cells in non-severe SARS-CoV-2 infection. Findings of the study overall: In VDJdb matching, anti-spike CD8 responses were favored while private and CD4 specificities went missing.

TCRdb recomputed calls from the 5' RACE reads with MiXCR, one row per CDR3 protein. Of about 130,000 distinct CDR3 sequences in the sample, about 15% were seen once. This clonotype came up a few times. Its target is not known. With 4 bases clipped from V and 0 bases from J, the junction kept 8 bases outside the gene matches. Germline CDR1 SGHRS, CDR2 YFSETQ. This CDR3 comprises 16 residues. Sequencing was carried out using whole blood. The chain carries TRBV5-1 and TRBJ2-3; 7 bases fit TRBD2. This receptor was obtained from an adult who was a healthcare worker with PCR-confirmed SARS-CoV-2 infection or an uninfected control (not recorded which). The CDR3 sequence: CASSPSAGISTDTQYF. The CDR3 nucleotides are TGCGCCAGCAGCCCCTCAGCGGGGATAAGCACAGATACGCAGTATTTT. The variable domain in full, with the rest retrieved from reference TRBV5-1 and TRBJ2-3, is KAGVTQTPRYLIKTRGQQVTLSCSPISGHRSVSWYQQTPGQGLQFLFEYFSETQRNKGNFPGRFSGRQFSNSRSEMNVSTLELGDSALYLCASSPSAGISTDTQYFGPGTRLTVL.